This T cell receptor (beta chain) was recorded in a study of Graves' ophthalmopathy and Graves' hyperthyroidism. This clonotype was picked up many times. Its antigen is unknown. Study outcomes and limitations: In separating ophthalmopathy from stable hyperthyroidism, a 13-signature model achieved 85% to 90% sensitivity and around 80% specificity.

From germline, CDR1 is SNHLY and CDR2 FYNNEI. CDR3 length: 15 residues. V was pared by 1 base and J by 4 bases, with 4 bases of the junction left unmatched. A follow-up of 18 months without ophthalmopathy meant that hyperthyroidism was stable. The authors enrolled newly diagnosed hyperthyroidism patients aged 18 to 65 with under 2 months' duration. It was from roughly 9.3 ml of fresh peripheral blood that the PBMCs came. Beta-chain TCR CDR3 regions were amplified from RNA transcripts. HTBI primers were used in a first-round RT-PCR, which preceded a second-round multiplex PCR. TCRdb reprocessed the multiplex PCR reads with MiXCR, giving one entry per CDR3 protein. This repertoire shows roughly 400,000 distinct CDR3 sequences, over 15% found once; its top ten account for roughly 7%.

Sample: peripheral blood. The clonotype was recovered from a woman under 30 with stable Graves' hyperthyroidism. The chain couples TRBV2 to TRBJ2-5, with 9 bases fitting TRBD2. CDR3 sequence (DNA): TGTGCCAGCAGTGAAGGCGGGGGGGCGCGAGAGACCCAGTACTTC. Its translation is CASSEGGGARETQYF.